The 8 T cell receptor beta chains in this list originate from one sample, sequenced in a study of shared clonotypes between healthy human individuals. The assay was immunoSEQ multiplex PCR, and TCRdb's table has in-frame clones only and misses some. The repertoire includes roughly 1,500,000 clones, 98% of them detected once, and around 0.47% sits in the top ten. The sequencing input was naive CD4+ T cells sorted from blood. As to subset: CD45RA+ positively selected. The receptors stem from a man aged 25-45 years in good health.

This rearrangement joins TRBV10-3 to TRBJ1-1; weak D call: TRBD1 (5 bases). Germline CDR1 and CDR2: ENHRY and SYGVKD. Trimming pared 11 bases from V and 6 bases from J, leaving 19 bases between. CDR3 length equals 13 residues. In nucleotides, the CDR3 is TGTGCCTCCCAGGGTTTGGACCTTGCTGAAGCTTTCTTT. Its translation: CASQGLDLAEAFF.

The rearrangement uses TRBV10-3 and TRBJ2-5, with D hard to call. Trimming removed 0 bases from V and 5 bases from J, with 13 bases in between. Germline-derived CDR1 and CDR2 are ENHRY and SYGVKD. The CDR3 has 15 amino acids. CDR3 residues: CAISESLVGRETQYF. The CDR3 DNA reads as TGTGCCATCAGTGAGTCTTTGGTAGGTCGGGAGACCCAGTACTTC.

The chain uses TRBV28 and TRBJ1-4, with D unresolved. CDR3 length equals 14 residues. V lost 3 bases and J lost 7, with 12 bases in between. The germline gives CDR1 MDHEN, CDR2 SYDVKM. The CDR3 coding sequence is TGTGCCAGCAGTTTCGTCAGAGGTAGTGAAAAACTGTTTTTT. Translated: CASSFVRGSEKLFF.

The CDR3: CAISPTGLASEQFF. The CDR3 bases are TGTGCCATCAGTCCCACGGGACTAGCGAGTGAGCAGTTCTTC. The chain employs TRBV10-3 and TRBJ2-1; 10 positions agree with TRBD2. Germline trimming cut 5 bases from V and 9 bases from J; bases unmatched to any gene: 7. Germline loops: CDR1 ENHRY, CDR2 SYGVKD. The CDR3 is 14 residues long.

This clone was seen once. This chain joins TRBV5-6 and TRBJ2-5, with D tentatively TRBD1 (5 bases). Germline values: CDR1 SGHDT, CDR2 YYEEEE. Trimming took off 0 bases at V and 3 bases at J, with 15 bases between the two ends. CDR3 length equals 16 residues. CDR3 loop: CASSLALGIGEETQYF. CDR3 bases: TGTGCCAGCAGCTTGGCCTTGGGTATAGGGGAAGAGACCCAGTACTTC.

This chain connects TRBV5-1 to TRBJ2-3; 8 bases are shared with TRBD1. Germline CDR1 SGHRS, CDR2 YFSETQ. The CDR3 loop spans 14 amino acids. V dropped 4 bases and J dropped 3; count of bases not matched to a gene: 4. The CDR3: CASSEDRGTDTQYF. CDR3 sequence (DNA): TGCGCCAGCAGCGAAGACAGGGGTACAGATACGCAGTATTTT.

The chain recombines TRBV10-2 with TRBJ2-7; a possible D gene is TRBD1 (6 bases). The CDR3 runs 10 residues. CDR1 WSHSY and CDR2 SAAADI come from the germline V gene. V lost 4 bases, J lost 9 bases, and 7 bases lay in between. CDR3 region: CASSAGVQYF. The DNA of the CDR3 is TGCGCCAGCAGTGCAGGGGTGCAGTACTTC.

The CDR3 DNA reads as TGTGCCAGCAGCTTAGGGACAGCCGACACTGAAGCTTTCTTT. It yields the protein CASSLGTADTEAFF. This sequence joins TRBV7-6 and TRBJ1-1, with TRBD1 as a possible D gene (6 bases). There are 14 residues in the CDR3. Trimming took 1 base from V and 3 from J, leaving 9 bases between them. Germline V gene data show CDR1 as SGHVS and CDR2 as FNYEAQ.